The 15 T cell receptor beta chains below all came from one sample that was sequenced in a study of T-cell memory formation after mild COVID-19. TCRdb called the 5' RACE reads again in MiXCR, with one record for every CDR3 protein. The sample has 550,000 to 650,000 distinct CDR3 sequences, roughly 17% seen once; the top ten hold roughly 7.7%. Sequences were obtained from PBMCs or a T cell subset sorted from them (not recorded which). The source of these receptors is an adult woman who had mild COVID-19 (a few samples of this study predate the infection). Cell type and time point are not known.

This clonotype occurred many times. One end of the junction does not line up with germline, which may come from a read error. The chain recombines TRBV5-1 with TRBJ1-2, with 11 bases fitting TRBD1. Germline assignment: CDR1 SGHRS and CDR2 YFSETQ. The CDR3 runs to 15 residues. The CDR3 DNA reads TGTGCCAGCAGTCTCGGACAGGGGGCGAACTATGGCTACACCTTC. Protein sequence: CASSLGQGANYGYTF. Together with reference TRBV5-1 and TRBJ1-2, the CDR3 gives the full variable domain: KAGVTQTPRYLIKTRGQQVTLSCSPISGHRSVSWYQQTPGQGLQFLFEYFSETQRNKGNFPGRFSGRQFSNSRSEMNVSTLELGDSALYLCASSLGQGANYGYTFGSGTRLTVV.

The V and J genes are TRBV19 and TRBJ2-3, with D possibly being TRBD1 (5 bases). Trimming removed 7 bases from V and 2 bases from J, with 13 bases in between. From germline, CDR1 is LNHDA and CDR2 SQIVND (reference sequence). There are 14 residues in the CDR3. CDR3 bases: TGTGCCAGTAACTGGGGCCAGTCCACAGATACGCAGTATTTT. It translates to CASNWGQSTDTQYF. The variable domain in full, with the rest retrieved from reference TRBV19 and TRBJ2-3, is DGGITQSPKYLFRKEGQNVTLSCEQNLNHDAMYWYRQDPGQGLRLIYYSQIVNDFQKGDIAEGYSVSREKKESFPLTVTSAQKNPTAFYLCASNWGQSTDTQYFGPGTRLTVL.

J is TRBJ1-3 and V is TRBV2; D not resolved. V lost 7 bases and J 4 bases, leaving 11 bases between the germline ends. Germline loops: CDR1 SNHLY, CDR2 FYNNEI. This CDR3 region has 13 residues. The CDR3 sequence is CASTTMEGNTIYF. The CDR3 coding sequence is TGTGCCAGCACCACGATGGAGGGAAACACCATATATTTT.

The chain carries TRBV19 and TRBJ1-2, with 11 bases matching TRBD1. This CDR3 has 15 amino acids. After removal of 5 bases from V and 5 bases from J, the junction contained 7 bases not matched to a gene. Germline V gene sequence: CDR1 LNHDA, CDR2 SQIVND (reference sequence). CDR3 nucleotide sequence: TGTGCCAGTAGTTACAACGGACAGGGGGCATATGGCTACACCTTC. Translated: CASSYNGQGAYGYTF.

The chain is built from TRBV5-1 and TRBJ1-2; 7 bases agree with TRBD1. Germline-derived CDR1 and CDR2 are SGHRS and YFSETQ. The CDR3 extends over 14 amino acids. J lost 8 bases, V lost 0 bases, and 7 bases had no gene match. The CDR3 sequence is CASSLGDRELGYTF. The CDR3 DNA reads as TGCGCCAGCAGCTTGGGTGACAGGGAGTTAGGCTACACCTTC.

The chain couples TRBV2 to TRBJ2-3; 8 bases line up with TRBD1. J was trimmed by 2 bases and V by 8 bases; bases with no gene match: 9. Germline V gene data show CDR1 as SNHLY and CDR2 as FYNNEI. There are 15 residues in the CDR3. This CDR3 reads CASGAGGSSTDTQYF. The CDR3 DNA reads TGTGCCAGCGGGGCAGGGGGCAGTTCCACAGATACGCAGTATTTT. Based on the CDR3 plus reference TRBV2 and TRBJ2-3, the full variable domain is EPEVTQTPSHQVTQMGQEVILRCVPISNHLYFYWYRQILGQKVEFLVSFYNNEISEKSEIFDDQFSVERPDGSNFTLKIRSTKLEDSAMYFCASGAGGSSTDTQYFGPGTRLTVL.

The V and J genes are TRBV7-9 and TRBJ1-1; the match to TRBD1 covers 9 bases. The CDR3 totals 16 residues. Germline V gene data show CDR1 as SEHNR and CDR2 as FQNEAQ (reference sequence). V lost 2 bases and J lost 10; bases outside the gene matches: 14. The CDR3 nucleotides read TGTGCCAGCAGCTTATTCCCGACAGGGGGAGGATTCGGAGCTTTCTTT. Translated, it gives CASSLFPTGGGFGAFF.

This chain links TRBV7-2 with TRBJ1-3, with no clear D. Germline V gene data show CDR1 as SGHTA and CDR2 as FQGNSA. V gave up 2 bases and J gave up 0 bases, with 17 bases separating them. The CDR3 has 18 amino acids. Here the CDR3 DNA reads TGTGCCAGCAGCTTATTGGTAGGGCGGGCAGTCTCTGGAAACACCATATATTTT. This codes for CASSLLVGRAVSGNTIYF. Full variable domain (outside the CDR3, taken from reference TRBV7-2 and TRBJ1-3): GAGVSQSPSNKVTEKGKDVELRCDPISGHTALYWYRQSLGQGLEFLIYFQGNSAPDKSGLPSDRFSAERTGGSVSTLTIQRTQQEDSAVYLCASSLLVGRAVSGNTIYFGEGSWLTVV.

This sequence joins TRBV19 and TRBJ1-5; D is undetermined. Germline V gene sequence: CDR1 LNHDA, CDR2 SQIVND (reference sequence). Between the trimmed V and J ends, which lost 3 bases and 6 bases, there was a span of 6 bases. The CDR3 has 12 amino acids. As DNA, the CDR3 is TGTGCCAGTAGTATGGGTGGTCAGCCCCAGCATTTT. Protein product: CASSMGGQPQHF.

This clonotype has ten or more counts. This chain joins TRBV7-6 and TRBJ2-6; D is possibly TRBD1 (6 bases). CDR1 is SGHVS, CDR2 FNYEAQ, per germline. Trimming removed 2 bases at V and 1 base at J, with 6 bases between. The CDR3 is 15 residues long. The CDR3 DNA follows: TGTGCCAGCAGCTTAACAGGGTCTGGGGCCAACGTCCTGACTTTC. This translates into CASSLTGSGANVLTF.

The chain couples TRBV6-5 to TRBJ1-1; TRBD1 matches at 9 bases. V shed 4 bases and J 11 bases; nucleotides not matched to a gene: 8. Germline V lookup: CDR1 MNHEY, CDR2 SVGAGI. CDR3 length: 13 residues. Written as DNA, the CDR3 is TGTGCCAGCAGTTCCGGGACAGGGCCATTCGCTTTCTTT. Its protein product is CASSSGTGPFAFF.

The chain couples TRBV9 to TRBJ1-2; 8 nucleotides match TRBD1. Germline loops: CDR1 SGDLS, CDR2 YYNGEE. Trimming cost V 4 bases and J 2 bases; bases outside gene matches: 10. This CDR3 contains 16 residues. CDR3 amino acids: CASSSAGTGGNYGYTF. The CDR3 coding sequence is TGTGCCAGCAGCTCCGCCGGGACAGGAGGAAACTATGGCTACACCTTC.

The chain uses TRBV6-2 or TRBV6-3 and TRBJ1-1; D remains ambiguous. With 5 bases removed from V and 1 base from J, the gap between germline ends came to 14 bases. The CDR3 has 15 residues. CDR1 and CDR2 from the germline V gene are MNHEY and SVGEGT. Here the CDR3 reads CASSINRVRNTEAFF. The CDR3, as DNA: TGTGCCAGCAGTATAAATCGAGTCAGGAACACTGAAGCTTTCTTT.

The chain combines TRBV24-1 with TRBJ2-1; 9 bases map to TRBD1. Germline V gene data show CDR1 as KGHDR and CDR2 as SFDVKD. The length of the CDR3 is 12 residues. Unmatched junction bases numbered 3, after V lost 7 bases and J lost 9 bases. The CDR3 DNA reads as TGTGCCACCAGGGACAGGGGTGCTGAGCAGTTCTTC. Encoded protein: CATRDRGAEQFF.

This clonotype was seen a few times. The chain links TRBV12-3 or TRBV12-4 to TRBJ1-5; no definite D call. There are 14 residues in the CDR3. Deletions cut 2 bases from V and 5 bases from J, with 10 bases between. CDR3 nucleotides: TGTGCCAGCAGTTTATGGCAGGTTGATCAGCCCCAGCATTTT. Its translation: CASSLWQVDQPQHF.